The sequence of this T cell receptor (beta chain) was determined in a study of T-cell memory formation after mild COVID-19. Looking at the study overall: TCR clusters were mostly confined to one donor each.

UMIs and sample barcodes were carried by the TCR alpha and TCR beta cDNA libraries that 5'RACE produced using constant-segment primers. One entry per CDR3 protein results from TCRdb running MiXCR on the 5' RACE reads. The sample yields over 70,000 distinct CDR3 sequences, 10% to 15% seen once. This clonotype has a count of ten or more. Its antigen remains unknown. Whole-study findings and limits: Detection of some responders pre-infection suggested pre-existing cross-reactive memory T cells participated.

The germline CDR1 and CDR2 sequences are SEHNR and FQNEAQ (reference sequence). V dropped 2 bases and J dropped 6 bases, with 14 bases sitting between them. The CDR3 extends over 14 amino acids. Sequenced: PBMCs or a T cell subset sorted from them (not recorded which). This chain connects TRBV7-9 to TRBJ2-7; TRBD2 might be the D (5 bases). This TCR was sampled from an adult woman who had mild COVID-19 (a few samples of this study predate the infection). Cell type and time point are not known. The CDR3 coding sequence is TGTGCCAGCAGCTTATCCCTGGCGGGCGTCGAGCAGTACTTC. It translates to CASSLSLAGVEQYF.